This TCR beta chain was identified during a study of T-cell memory formation after mild COVID-19. The CDR3 runs to 16 residues. Germline assignment: CDR1 SGHKS and CDR2 YYEKEE (reference sequence). Unmatched junction bases numbered 14, after V lost 0 bases and J lost 11 bases. Each CDR3 protein gets one entry after TCRdb re-called the 5' RACE reads with MiXCR. The sample has about 430,000 distinct CDR3 sequences, 20% to 30% seen once; the top ten hold 7.5% to 10%. This clonotype occurred a few times. The rearrangement joins TRBV5-5 to TRBJ2-7, with TRBD1 identical over 10 bases. Sequencing used PBMCs or a T cell subset sorted from them (not recorded which). The TCR was taken from an adult woman who had mild COVID-19 (a few samples of this study predate the infection). Cell type and time point are not known. Here the CDR3 DNA reads TGTGCCAGCAGCTTGGCCGTGACAGGGGGCCCGGTAAGGGAGTACTTC. Its protein product is CASSLAVTGGPVREYF. The entire variable domain, with the rest obtained from reference TRBV5-5 and TRBJ2-7, is as follows: DAGVTQSPTHLIKTRGQQVTLRCSPISGHKSVSWYQQVLGQGPQFIFQYYEKEERGRGNFPDRFSARQFPNYSSELNVNALLLGDSALYLCASSLAVTGGPVREYFGPGTRLTVT.